The 15 T cell receptor beta chains in this list originate from one sample, sequenced in a study of OX40 agonist ivuxolimab in advanced cancers. Data came from immunoSEQ multiplex PCR; TCRdb stores just in-frame clones and leaves some out. The table has about 50,000 clones, over 90% seen once. The source material was CD4+ or CD8+ T cells sorted from blood, sampled in a trial of the OX40 agonist ivuxolimab. These receptors all come from an adult with an advanced solid tumor such as melanoma, head and neck, liver or kidney cancer.

This chain connects TRBV25-1 to TRBJ1-4; 7 bases map to TRBD1. CDR1 and CDR2 from the germline V gene are MGHDK and SYGVNS. Trimming at V came to 4 bases and at J to 4 bases, leaving 12 bases not matched to a gene. CDR3 size: 17 residues. CDR3 loop: CASSAGGGSGGNEKLFF. CDR3 in DNA: TGTGCCAGCAGTGCCGGAGGGGGGTCAGGGGGTAATGAAAAACTGTTTTTT.

This clone was seen only a few times. The V gene is TRBV28, the J gene TRBJ2-7; D unclear. Trimming removed 6 bases at V and 7 bases at J, with 13 bases between. The germline gives CDR1 MDHEN, CDR2 SYDVKM. This CDR3 comprises 12 residues. CDR3 in amino acids: CASSRRILEQYF. The CDR3, as DNA: TGTGCCAGCAGCCGCCGTATCTTGGAGCAGTACTTC.

The rearrangement uses TRBV7-9 and TRBJ2-7, with D hard to call. The germline gives CDR1 SEHNR, CDR2 FQNEAQ (reference sequence). With 1 base removed from V and 2 bases from J, the gap between germline ends came to 12 bases. The length of the CDR3 is 15 residues. CDR3 protein: CASSLDLGRTYEQYF. Here the CDR3 DNA reads TGTGCCAGCAGCTTAGATTTGGGCAGGACCTACGAGCAGTACTTC.

The rearrangement joins TRBV7-8 to TRBJ2-7; TRBD2 might be the D (6 bases). The CDR3 is made up of 15 amino acids. Germline loops: CDR1 SGHVS, CDR2 FQNEAQ. The ends were cut back, 1 base at V and 6 bases at J, with 16 bases in the middle. The CDR3 is CASSLGGTARGEQYF. The CDR3 coding sequence is TGTGCCAGCAGCTTAGGCGGGACCGCGAGGGGCGAGCAGTACTTC. The whole variable domain, remainder taken from reference TRBV7-8 and TRBJ2-7, is GAGVSQSPRYKVAKRGQDVALRCDPISGHVSLFWYQQALGQGPEFLTYFQNEAQLDKSGLPSDRFFAERPEGSVSTLKIQRTQQEDSAVYLCASSLGGTARGEQYFGPGTRLTVT.

The chain is built from TRBV7-6 and TRBJ1-5, with D maybe TRBD1 (5 bases). The germline V gene has CDR1 SGHVS and CDR2 FNYEAQ. Trimming removed 0 bases at V and 7 bases at J, with 13 bases between. CDR3 size: 15 residues. CDR3 nucleotides: TGTGCCAGCAGCTTAGCCGATTGGGGGAACCAGCCCCAGCATTTT. It translates to CASSLADWGNQPQHF.

This chain joins TRBV28 and TRBJ2-3; D not certain. V was trimmed by 3 bases and J by 1 base, leaving 11 bases between them. The CDR3 is 15 residues long. Germline V gene data show CDR1 as MDHEN and CDR2 as SYDVKM. This chain's CDR3 is CASSFSSQGTDTQYF. The CDR3, as DNA: TGTGCCAGCAGTTTTAGTTCCCAGGGCACAGATACGCAGTATTTT.

The chain is built from TRBV28 and TRBJ2-2; 11 nucleotides line up with TRBD2. The CDR3 has 16 residues. Per the germline V gene, CDR1 is MDHEN and CDR2 is SYDVKM. V gave up 6 bases and J gave up 4 bases; unmatched junction bases: 7. CDR3 protein: CASRTTSGSVTGELFF. CDR3 in DNA: TGTGCCAGCAGGACTACTAGCGGGAGTGTCACCGGGGAGCTGTTTTTT.

The chain joins TRBV6-5 to TRBJ1-2; no clear D gene. There are 15 residues in the CDR3. Trimming removed 5 bases at V and 4 bases at J, with 17 bases between. Germline CDR1 is MNHEY and CDR2 is SVGAGI. The CDR3 spells CASSLLPPAGYGYTF. DNA of the CDR3: TGTGCCAGCAGTCTCTTACCACCGGCCGGCTATGGCTACACCTTC.

J is TRBJ1-5 and V is TRBV7-9, with D hard to call. Germline V gives CDR1 SEHNR, CDR2 FQNEAQ (reference sequence). V was cut by 1 base and J by 3 bases, with 7 bases left in between. There are 14 residues in the CDR3. CDR3 loop: CASSLDNVNQPQHF. The DNA for the CDR3 is TGTGCCAGCAGCTTAGACAATGTCAATCAGCCCCAGCATTTT.

This chain links TRBV27 with TRBJ1-1; TRBD1 might be the D (6 bases). CDR1 MNHEY and CDR2 SMNVEV come from the germline V gene (reference sequence). Trimming stripped 5 bases from V and 5 bases from J, with 18 bases between. This CDR3 comprises 15 residues. Here the CDR3 DNA reads TGTGCCAGCAGTCCTGGGACATATTCGTCGACTGAAGCTTTCTTT. It is translated as CASSPGTYSSTEAFF.

The chain combines TRBV7-2 with TRBJ2-7; 8 bases align to TRBD1. CDR1 is SGHTA, CDR2 FQGNSA, per germline. The J segment lost 0 bases and the V segment lost 4 bases, leaving 8 bases of the junction unmatched. The CDR3 length is 16 residues. The CDR3 is CASSSWTGPSSYEQYF. In DNA form, the CDR3 reads TGTGCCAGCAGCTCCTGGACAGGGCCGAGCTCCTACGAGCAGTACTTC.

The chain links TRBV4-3 to TRBJ1-1; 7 bases are a match to TRBD1. From germline, CDR1 is LGHNA and CDR2 YSLEER. Trimming took 0 bases from V and 5 from J; bases not matched to a gene: 6. This CDR3 is built from 15 residues. In DNA, the CDR3 is TGCGCCAGCAGCCAAGACCGGCAGGGGGGAACTGAAGCTTTCTTT. Its protein product is CASSQDRQGGTEAFF.

The rearrangement joins TRBV28 to TRBJ2-1, with 10 bases identical to TRBD1. Germline CDR1 MDHEN, CDR2 SYDVKM. J gave up 6 bases and V 1 base, and 6 bases lay outside the gene matches. This CDR3 contains 16 residues. CDR3 residues: CASSLFGTGVFNEQFF. The CDR3 nucleotides are TGTGCCAGCAGTTTATTCGGGACAGGGGTTTTCAATGAGCAGTTCTTC.

V usage is TRBV6-5 and J usage is TRBJ2-6; D might be TRBD1 (5 bases). This CDR3 comprises 15 residues. The V and J ends lost 5 bases and 1 base respectively, with 9 bases between them. From germline, CDR1 is MNHEY and CDR2 SVGAGI. CDR3 sequence reads: CASSPQGSGANVLTF. As DNA, the CDR3 is TGTGCCAGCAGTCCCCAGGGTTCTGGGGCCAACGTCCTGACTTTC.

V is TRBV4-1 and J is TRBJ2-7; 10 nucleotides agree with TRBD1. Looked up from germline, CDR1 is MGHRA and CDR2 is YSYEKL. The length of the CDR3 is 16 residues. V was pared by 3 bases and J by 4 bases, with 9 bases of the junction left unmatched. The CDR3: CASSQVPGQGSYEQYF. The DNA for the CDR3 is TGCGCCAGCAGCCAGGTTCCGGGACAGGGGTCTTACGAGCAGTACTTC.